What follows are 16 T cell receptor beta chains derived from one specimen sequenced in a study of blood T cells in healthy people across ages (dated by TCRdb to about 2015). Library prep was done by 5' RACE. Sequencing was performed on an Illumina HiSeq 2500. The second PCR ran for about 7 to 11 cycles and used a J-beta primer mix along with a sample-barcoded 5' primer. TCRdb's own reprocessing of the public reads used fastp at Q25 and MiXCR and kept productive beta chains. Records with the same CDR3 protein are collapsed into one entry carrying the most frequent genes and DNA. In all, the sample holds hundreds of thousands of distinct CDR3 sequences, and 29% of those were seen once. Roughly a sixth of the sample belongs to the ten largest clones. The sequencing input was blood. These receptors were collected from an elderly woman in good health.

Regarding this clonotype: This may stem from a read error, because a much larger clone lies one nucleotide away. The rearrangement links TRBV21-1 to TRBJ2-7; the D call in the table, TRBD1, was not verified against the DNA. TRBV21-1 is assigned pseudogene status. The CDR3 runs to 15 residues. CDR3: CASSTRTGWNHEQYF. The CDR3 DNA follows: TGTGCCAGCAGCACCCGGACAGGGTGGAACCACGAGCAGTACTTC.

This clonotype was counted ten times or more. The CDR3 DNA sequence: TGTGCCAGCAGTTACTATTCCGGGGGGGCCAACGTCCTGACTTTC. Amino acid sequence: CASSYYSGGANVLTF. This chain uses TRBV6-5 with TRBJ2-6; D unresolved. Germline V gives CDR1 MNHEY, CDR2 SVGAGI. The CDR3 loop spans 15 amino acids. The V end was cut by 1 base, the J end by 4 bases, with 8 bases between.

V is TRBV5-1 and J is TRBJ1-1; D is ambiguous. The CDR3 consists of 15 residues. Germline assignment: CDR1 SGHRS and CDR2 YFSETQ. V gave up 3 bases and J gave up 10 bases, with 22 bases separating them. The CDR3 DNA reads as TGCGCCAGCAGCTCAAACCCCTCGACTCCCAGAGGAGCTTTCTTT. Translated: CASSSNPSTPRGAFF. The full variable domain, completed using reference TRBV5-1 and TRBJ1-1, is KAGVTQTPRYLIKTRGQQVTLSCSPISGHRSVSWYQQTPGQGLQFLFEYFSETQRNKGNFPGRFSGRQFSNSRSEMNVSTLELGDSALYLCASSSNPSTPRGAFFGQGTRLTVV.

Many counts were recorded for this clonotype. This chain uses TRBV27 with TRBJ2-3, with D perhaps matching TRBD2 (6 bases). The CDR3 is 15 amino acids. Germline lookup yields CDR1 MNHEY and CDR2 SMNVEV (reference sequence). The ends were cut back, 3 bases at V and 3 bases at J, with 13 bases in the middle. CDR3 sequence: CASSFAGPETDTQYF. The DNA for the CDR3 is TGTGCCAGCAGTTTTGCGGGACCAGAGACAGATACGCAGTATTTT.

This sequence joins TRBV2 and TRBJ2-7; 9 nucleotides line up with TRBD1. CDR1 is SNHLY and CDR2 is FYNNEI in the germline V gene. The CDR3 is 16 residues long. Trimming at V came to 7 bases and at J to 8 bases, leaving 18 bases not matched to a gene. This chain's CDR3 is CASTPRLGQGLTQQYF. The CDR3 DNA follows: TGTGCCAGCACCCCGAGGTTGGGACAGGGACTTACGCAGCAGTACTTC.

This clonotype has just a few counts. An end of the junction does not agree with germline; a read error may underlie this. In DNA form, the CDR3 reads TGTGCCAGCAGCTTAGGGGAGGGGATTTTGAACACTGGAGCTTTCTTT. Residues: CASSLGEGILNTGAFF. V is TRBV7-2 and J is TRBJ1-1; perhaps TRBD1 as D (5 bases). The CDR3 covers 16 residues. CDR1 is SGHTA and CDR2 is FQGNSA in the germline V gene.

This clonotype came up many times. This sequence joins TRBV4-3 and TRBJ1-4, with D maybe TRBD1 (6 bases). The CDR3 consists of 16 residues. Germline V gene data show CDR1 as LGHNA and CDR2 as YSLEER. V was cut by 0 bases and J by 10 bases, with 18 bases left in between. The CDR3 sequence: CASSQDRGAGVSKLFF. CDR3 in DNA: TGCGCCAGCAGCCAAGATAGGGGGGCAGGGGTCTCAAAACTGTTTTTT.

The CDR3 DNA is TGTGCCAGCAGCTTAAATGGGGGTTCAACCTACGAGCAGTACTTC. This translates into CASSLNGGSTYEQYF. The rearrangement uses TRBV7-3 and TRBJ2-7; D could derive from TRBD1 or TRBD2 (5 bases each). Germline V gene data show CDR1 as SGHTA and CDR2 as FQGTGA. This CDR3 comprises 15 residues. V lost 1 base to trimming and J lost 2 bases, with 12 bases between them.

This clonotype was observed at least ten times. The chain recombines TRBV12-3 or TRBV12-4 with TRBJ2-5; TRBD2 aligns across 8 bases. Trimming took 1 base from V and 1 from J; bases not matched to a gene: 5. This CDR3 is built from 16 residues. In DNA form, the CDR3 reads TGTGCCAGCAGTTTAGTTGTGGCGGGGGGCCAAGAGACCCAGTACTTC. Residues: CASSLVVAGGQETQYF.

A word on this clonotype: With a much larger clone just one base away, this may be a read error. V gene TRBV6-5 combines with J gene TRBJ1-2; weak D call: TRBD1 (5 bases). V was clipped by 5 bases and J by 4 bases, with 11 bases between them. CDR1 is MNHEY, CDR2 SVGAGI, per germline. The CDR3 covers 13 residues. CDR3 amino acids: CASSPRGRYGYTF. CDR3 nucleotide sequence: TGTGCCAGCAGTCCCCGGGGCCGCTATGGCTACACCTTC.

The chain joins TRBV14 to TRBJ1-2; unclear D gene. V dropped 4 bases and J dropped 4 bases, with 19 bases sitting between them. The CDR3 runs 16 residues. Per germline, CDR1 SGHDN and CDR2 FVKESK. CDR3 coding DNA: TGTGCCAGCAGCCGGTTGACCAACGGACGTCTCTATGGCTACACCTTC. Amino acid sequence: CASSRLTNGRLYGYTF.

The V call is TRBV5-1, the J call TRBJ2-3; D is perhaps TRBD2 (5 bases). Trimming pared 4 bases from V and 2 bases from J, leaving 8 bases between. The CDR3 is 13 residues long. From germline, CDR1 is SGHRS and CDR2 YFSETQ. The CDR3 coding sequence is TGCGCCAGCAGCGAGGGAAACACAGATACGCAGTATTTT. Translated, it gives CASSEGNTDTQYF. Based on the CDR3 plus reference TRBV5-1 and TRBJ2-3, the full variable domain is KAGVTQTPRYLIKTRGQQVTLSCSPISGHRSVSWYQQTPGQGLQFLFEYFSETQRNKGNFPGRFSGRQFSNSRSEMNVSTLELGDSALYLCASSEGNTDTQYFGPGTRLTVL.

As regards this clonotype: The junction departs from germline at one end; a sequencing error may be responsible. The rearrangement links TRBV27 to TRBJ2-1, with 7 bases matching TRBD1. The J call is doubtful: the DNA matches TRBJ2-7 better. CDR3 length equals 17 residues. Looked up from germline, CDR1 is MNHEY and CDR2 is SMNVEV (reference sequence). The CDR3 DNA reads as TGTGCCGGCAGTCCCTACCGACAGGGTATCACCTACAATGAGCAGTACTTC. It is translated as CAGSPYRQGITYNEQYF.

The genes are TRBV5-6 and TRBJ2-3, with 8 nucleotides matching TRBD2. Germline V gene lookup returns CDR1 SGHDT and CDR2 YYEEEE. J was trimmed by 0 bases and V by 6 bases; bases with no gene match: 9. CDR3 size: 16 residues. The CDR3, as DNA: TGTGCCAGCACCATCTTTAGCGGGGCTAGCACAGATACGCAGTATTTT. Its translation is CASTIFSGASTDTQYF. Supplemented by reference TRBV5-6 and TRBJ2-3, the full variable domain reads DAGVTQSPTHLIKTRGQQVTLRCSPKSGHDTVSWYQQALGQGPQFIFQYYEEEERQRGNFPDRFSGHQFPNYSSELNVNALLLGDSALYLCASTIFSGASTDTQYFGPGTRLTVL.

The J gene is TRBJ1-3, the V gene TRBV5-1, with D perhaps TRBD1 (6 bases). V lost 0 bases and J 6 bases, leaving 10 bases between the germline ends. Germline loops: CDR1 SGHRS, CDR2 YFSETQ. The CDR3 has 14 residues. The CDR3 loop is CASSLVGGENTIYF. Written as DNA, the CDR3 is TGCGCCAGCAGCTTGGTGGGGGGCGAAAACACCATATATTTT.

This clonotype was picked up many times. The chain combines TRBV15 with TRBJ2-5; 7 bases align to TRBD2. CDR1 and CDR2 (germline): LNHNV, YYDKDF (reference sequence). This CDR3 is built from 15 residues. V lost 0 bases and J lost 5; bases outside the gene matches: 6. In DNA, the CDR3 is TGTGCCACCAGCAGAGATCGGGGGGTAGGTGAGACCCAGTACTTC. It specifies CATSRDRGVGETQYF.